Below are 9 T cell receptor beta chains sequenced from a single sample in a study of CD8 T cells in Susac syndrome. RNA was extracted with the RNeasy kit, and a quantity of 0.5 to 1 ug was reverse transcribed using random hexamers. In TCRdb, the immunoSEQ multiplex PCR reads were re-called with MiXCR into one record per CDR3 protein. In the table there are almost 450,000 distinct CDR3 sequences, approximately 89% of which are singletons. The sample comprised CD8+ T cells from PBMCs. These receptors came from a human donor with multiple sclerosis.

This clonotype was counted a few times. This rearrangement joins TRBV4-1 to TRBJ2-7; TRBD1 matches 8 bases. CDR1 and CDR2 (germline): MGHRA, YSYEKL. V was pared by 2 bases and J by 3 bases, with 6 bases of the junction left unmatched. CDR3 size: 15 residues. Here the CDR3 reads CASSQTRDRNYEQYF. CDR3 coding DNA: TGCGCCAGCAGCCAAACCCGGGACAGGAACTACGAGCAGTACTTC.

The chain employs TRBV6-5 and TRBJ2-3; TRBD2 agrees at 10 bases. V shed 4 bases and J 2 bases; nucleotides not matched to a gene: 6. Germline CDR1 and CDR2: MNHEY and SVGAGI. The CDR3 has 16 residues. The CDR3 coding sequence is TGTGCCAGCAGTTTCGCCGGACTAGCGGACACAGATACGCAGTATTTT. This codes for CASSFAGLADTDTQYF.

The V and J genes are TRBV20-1 and TRBJ2-5, with D possibly called TRBD1 or TRBD2 (5 bases each). The CDR3 extends over 14 amino acids. V shed 0 bases and J shed 4 bases, with 12 bases lying between them. Germline V gives CDR1 DFQATT, CDR2 SNEGSKA (reference sequence). The CDR3 spells CSARDGTPGETQYF. The DNA for the CDR3 is TGCAGTGCTAGAGACGGGACCCCGGGAGAGACCCAGTACTTC.

The sample holds one count of this clonotype. The chain has TRBV7-6 and TRBJ2-5; unclear D gene. This CDR3 comprises 16 residues. V was cut by 2 bases and J by 5 bases, with 18 bases left in between. Germline V gene lookup returns CDR1 SGHVS and CDR2 FNYEAQ. The CDR3 nucleotides read TGTGCCAGCAGCTTATCTCTTTGGGCCTACCGCGAGACCCAGTACTTC. This encodes CASSLSLWAYRETQYF.

This clonotype was observed many times. The chain employs TRBV27 and TRBJ2-6; unclear D gene. Deletions cut 6 bases from V and 0 bases from J, with 3 bases between. The CDR3 is made up of 13 amino acids. Germline V lookup: CDR1 MNHEY, CDR2 SMNVEV (reference sequence). This CDR3 reads CASSPSGANVLTF. The CDR3 DNA reads as TGTGCCAGCAGCCCCTCTGGGGCCAACGTCCTGACTTTC.

The chain employs TRBV7-9 and TRBJ1-4, with TRBD1 identical over 7 bases. The CDR3 totals 16 residues. The V gene end was trimmed by 2 bases and the J gene end by 7 bases; junction bases not matched to a gene: 10. Germline lookup yields CDR1 SEHNR and CDR2 FQNEAQ (reference sequence). CDR3 region: CASSLFPVAGGEKLFF. CDR3 nucleotides: TGTGCCAGCAGCTTATTCCCGGTCGCAGGGGGTGAAAAACTGTTTTTT.

This chain joins TRBV7-9 and TRBJ2-3, with D possibly being TRBD1 (6 bases). The CDR3 sequence is 17 residues long. CDR1 and CDR2 from the germline V gene are SEHNR and FQNEAQ (reference sequence). Trimming cost V 5 bases and J 5 bases, with 23 bases left between them. CDR3 DNA sequence: TGTGCCAGCAGCGCAGATGAGTCTGGGACACCTCTAGATACGCAGTATTTT. Its protein is CASSADESGTPLDTQYF. Filled out from reference TRBV7-9 and TRBJ2-3, the complete variable domain reads DTGVSQNPRHKITKRGQNVTFRCDPISEHNRLYWYRQTLGQGPEFLTYFQNEAQLEKSRLLSDRFSAERPKGSFSTLEIQRTEQGDSAMYLCASSADESGTPLDTQYFGPGTRLTVL.

This rearrangement joins TRBV5-1 to TRBJ2-1, with D possibly called TRBD1 or TRBD2 (5 bases each). The CDR3 is 14 residues long. Germline V lookup: CDR1 SGHRS, CDR2 YFSETQ. Trimming cost V 4 bases and J 3 bases, with 11 bases left between them. DNA for the CDR3: TGCGCCAGCAGCATCGGGGCCCTCTACAATGAGCAGTTCTTC. It yields the protein CASSIGALYNEQFF.

This chain's CDR3 is CSVVESSGNTIYF. The CDR3 DNA follows: TGCAGCGTTGTCGAGAGCTCTGGAAACACCATATATTTT. This chain connects TRBV29-1 to TRBJ1-3; D is ambiguous. Germline CDR1 and CDR2: SQVTM and ANQGSEA. V was cut by 4 bases and J by 0 bases, with 7 bases left in between. This CDR3 contains 13 residues.